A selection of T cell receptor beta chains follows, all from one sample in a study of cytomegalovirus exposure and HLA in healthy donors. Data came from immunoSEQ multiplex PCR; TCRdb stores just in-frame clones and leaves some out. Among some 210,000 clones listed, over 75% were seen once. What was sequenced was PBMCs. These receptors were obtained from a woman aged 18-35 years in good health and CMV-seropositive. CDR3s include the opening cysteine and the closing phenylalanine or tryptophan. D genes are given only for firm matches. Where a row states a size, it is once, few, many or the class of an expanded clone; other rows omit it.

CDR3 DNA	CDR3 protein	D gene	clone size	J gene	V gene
TGCGCCAGCAGCCAGCCAGCGGGAGTCCACACCTACGAGCAGTACTTC	CASSQPAGVHTYEQYF	TRBD2	once	TRBJ2-7	TRBV4-1
TGTGCCAGCAGCTTGGGCGGACTCTCCTACAATGAGCAGTTCTTC	CASSLGGLSYNEQFF	-	-	TRBJ2-1	TRBV5-4
TGCGCCAGCAGCGCCAACGTGCGTACCGTCACCGGGGAGCTGTTTTTT	CASSANVRTVTGELFF	-	-	TRBJ2-2	TRBV5-1
TGTGCCAGCAGTACAGCCGGACACAGCAATCAGCCCCAGCATTTT	CASSTAGHSNQPQHF	-	-	TRBJ1-5	TRBV28
TGTGCCTGGATTGTGCGGGGGGACACTGAAGCTTTCTTT	CAWIVRGDTEAFF	-	-	TRBJ1-1	TRBV30
TGTGCCAGTAGTATAGGAACTAGCGGGAGTCGAAAGACCCAGTACTTC	CASSIGTSGSRKTQYF	TRBD2	-	TRBJ2-5	TRBV19
TGTGCCAGCAGCTTGGGGGGACAGGGTAATGAGCAGTTCTTC	CASSLGGQGNEQFF	TRBD1	-	TRBJ2-1	TRBV13
TGCGCCAGCTTGTCCCCCGGGACAGGGTATGAGCAGTTCTTC	CASLSPGTGYEQFF	TRBD1	-	TRBJ2-1	TRBV5-1
TGTGCCAGCAGTCCCCTATTAGGTAGCGGGAGAGACAATGAGCAGTTCTTC	CASSPLLGSGRDNEQFF	TRBD2	once	TRBJ2-1	TRBV27
TGCGCCAGCAGCTTGGGAGCTAACTATGGCTACACCTTC	CASSLGANYGYTF	-	few	TRBJ1-2	TRBV5-1
TGCGCCAGCGCCCACAGGGTTCATAATCAGCCCCAGCATTTT	CASAHRVHNQPQHF	-	-	TRBJ1-5	TRBV23-1
TGTGCCAGCAGCCATCGGACTAGCGGGTTCTACGAGCAGTACTTC	CASSHRTSGFYEQYF	TRBD2	-	TRBJ2-7	TRBV7-8
TGTGCCAGCAGCGTAGGGCAGGGGACCTACGAGCAGTACTTC	CASSVGQGTYEQYF	-	-	TRBJ2-7	TRBV9
TGTGCCAGCAGCTTCGACCTTACTAGCGGGAGTGGCTACAATGAGCAGTTCTTC	CASSFDLTSGSGYNEQFF	TRBD2	-	TRBJ2-1	TRBV7-2
TGTGCCAGCTCACCGCTAGCAGCGAACACCGGGGAGCTGTTTTTT	CASSPLAANTGELFF	-	-	TRBJ2-2	TRBV18
TGTGCCAGCAGGGGGACAGAAGAGTCGTTCAATGGCTACACCTTC	CASRGTEESFNGYTF	TRBD1	-	TRBJ1-2	TRBV6-1
TGCAGCGTCCCCGGGAGGGGGGGACCGTACGAGCAGTACTTC	CSVPGRGGPYEQYF	TRBD2	-	TRBJ2-7	TRBV29-1
TGCGCCAGCAGCACTAGGACTAGCGGAGCCTACAATGAGCAGTTCTTC	CASSTRTSGAYNEQFF	TRBD2	-	TRBJ2-1	TRBV5-1
TGTGCCAGCAGTACTAGCGGGCTCTCCTACAATGAGCAGTTCTTC	CASSTSGLSYNEQFF	TRBD2	-	TRBJ2-1	TRBV2
TGTGCTAGTGGTCCACAGGGTGGCGAGCAGTACTTC	CASGPQGGEQYF	-	few	TRBJ2-7	TRBV12-5
TGTGCCAGCAGCGCCCTCCATGGGACTAGGGGCTCCTACGAGCAGTACTTC	CASSALHGTRGSYEQYF	TRBD2	-	TRBJ2-7	TRBV11-2
TGTGCCAGCAGCTTGGGGGCGACAGGCGAGCAGTACTTC	CASSLGATGEQYF	-	few	TRBJ2-7	TRBV5-4
TGTGCCAGCAGCTTAGGACAGGGTTACTACAATGAGCAGTTCTTC	CASSLGQGYYNEQFF	TRBD1	-	TRBJ2-1	TRBV11-3
TGTGCCAGCAGTCCCGATCGGGGGGGCGTCACTGAAGCTTTCTTT	CASSPDRGGVTEAFF	-	-	TRBJ1-1	TRBV27
TGTGCCAGCAGTCGGGACAGGGATCAGCCCCAGCATTTT	CASSRDRDQPQHF	TRBD1	-	TRBJ1-5	TRBV6-5
TGTGCCAGCAGTAAATACGACAGGCTGAACACTGAAGCTTTCTTT	CASSKYDRLNTEAFF	-	-	TRBJ1-1	TRBV6-1
TGTGCCAGCAGCGTACAGGGTACGGGCGATCAGCCCCAGCATTTT	CASSVQGTGDQPQHF	-	-	TRBJ1-5	TRBV9
TGTGCCAGCAGTTTGGACTCTACCCCCTACGAGCAGTACTTC	CASSLDSTPYEQYF	-	-	TRBJ2-7	TRBV28
TGCGCCAGCAGCCAAGATATAGGGGGCTTCTATGGCTACACCTTC	CASSQDIGGFYGYTF	TRBD1	-	TRBJ1-2	TRBV4-1
TGTGCCAGCAGGGGGCTTATGTCCGAAGCTTTCTTT	CASRGLMSEAFF	-	-	TRBJ1-1	TRBV27
TGTGCCAGCAGCTTGTCCGTAACCGGCGGATTCTCCTACAATGAGCAGTTCTTC	CASSLSVTGGFSYNEQFF	-	-	TRBJ2-1	TRBV5-6
TGTGCCAGCAGTGAAACCGGGACAGGACCCTACGAGCAGTACTTC	CASSETGTGPYEQYF	TRBD1	-	TRBJ2-7	TRBV11-3
TGTGCCAGCAGCTGGGGACTAGCGGGAGTCGCCGGGGAGCTGTTTTTT	CASSWGLAGVAGELFF	TRBD2	-	TRBJ2-2	TRBV13
TGCGCCAGCAGCTTGCCTGCGGCCGTCATAGCCAAAAACATTCAGTACTTC	CASSLPAAVIAKNIQYF	-	-	TRBJ2-4	TRBV5-1
-	CASSSGQGGYTF	-	-	TRBJ1-2	TRBV28
TGTGCCAGCAGCCCAGGGTTCGGGACAGGGGGCAAAAATGAGCAGTTCTTC	CASSPGFGTGGKNEQFF	TRBD1	-	TRBJ2-1	TRBV7-2
TGTGCCAGCAGCCAGAGTAGCGGCACAGATACGCAGTATTTT	CASSQSSGTDTQYF	-	few	TRBJ2-3	TRBV4-2
TGTGCTAGTGCCGTACCGGGGGGAGGGGTGGAGACCCAGTACTTC	CASAVPGGGVETQYF	TRBD2	-	TRBJ2-5	TRBV12-5
TGTGCCAGCGGGCAGACGAACACTGAAGCTTTCTTT	CASGQTNTEAFF	-	few	TRBJ1-1	TRBV6-1
TGTGCCAGCAGCGTAGGAGCAGGGGGGTTTAAAGGCGAGCAGTACTTC	CASSVGAGGFKGEQYF	-	once	TRBJ2-7	TRBV9
TGTGCCAGTAGTATCGACATTTATTACGAGCAGTACTTC	CASSIDIYYEQYF	-	-	TRBJ2-7	TRBV19
TGCGCCAGCAGCTTGGGGGGGGTCGGGCAGCCCCAGCATTTT	CASSLGGVGQPQHF	-	-	TRBJ1-5	TRBV5-1
TGTGCCAGTAAACAGGGGGCTCTCGCTGAAGCTTTCTTT	CASKQGALAEAFF	TRBD1	-	TRBJ1-1	TRBV6-1
TGTGCCTGGACCCCGACAGGGAGAGTCCGGGATACGCAGTATTTT	CAWTPTGRVRDTQYF	TRBD1	-	TRBJ2-3	TRBV30
TGTGCCAGCAGTGCTCGGGCAGGGTCCACAGATACGCAGTATTTT	CASSARAGSTDTQYF	-	-	TRBJ2-3	TRBV2
TGCGCCAGCAGCCCGCTGACTAGGGTGGGTGAGACCCAGTACTTC	CASSPLTRVGETQYF	-	-	TRBJ2-5	TRBV5-1
TGTGCCATCAGTGATCCAGGGGGCCCTGGAAACACCATATATTTT	CAISDPGGPGNTIYF	TRBD1	-	TRBJ1-3	TRBV10-3
TGTGCCAGCAGCTTCTCGTTACAAGAGACCCAGTACTTC	CASSFSLQETQYF	-	-	TRBJ2-5	TRBV7-7
TGTGCCAGCAGCGTAGTTGGGACAGGGGGTGGCTACACCTTC	CASSVVGTGGGYTF	TRBD1	-	TRBJ1-2	TRBV9
TGTGCCAGCAGTCCGAACCCCTCGACTAGGCTCGTTGGGGAGACCCAGTACTTC	CASSPNPSTRLVGETQYF	-	-	TRBJ2-5	TRBV28
TGTGCCAGCAGTGATCGTCACAGGGGTGAGCAGTTCTTC	CASSDRHRGEQFF	TRBD1	-	TRBJ2-1	TRBV25-1
TGTGCCAGCAGCTTAAGCGTTGCGGGGGGCTACGAGCAGTACTTC	CASSLSVAGGYEQYF	TRBD2	-	TRBJ2-7	TRBV7-2
TGTGCCAGCAGTAAATCTTCGGACAGGGGTAATGAAAAACTGTTTTTT	CASSKSSDRGNEKLFF	TRBD1	-	TRBJ1-4	TRBV27
TGTGCCAGCAGCCTTGGACAATTCTATGGCTACACCTTC	CASSLGQFYGYTF	-	-	TRBJ1-2	TRBV6-6
TGTGCCAGCACGGGCGGGACCGACTTAAAGGGAGCTTTCTTT	CASTGGTDLKGAFF	-	-	TRBJ1-1	TRBV27
TGTGCCAGCAGCTTATTTGGCGCAGGGAAAAGTCAGTACTTC	CASSLFGAGKSQYF	-	-	TRBJ2-5	TRBV11-2
TGTGCCATCAGTGAAGAGGGGACAGGGTCGAAGACCCAGTACTTC	CAISEEGTGSKTQYF	TRBD1	-	TRBJ2-5	TRBV10-3
TGTGCCAGCAGTTTCCCCAGCACCGGGGAGCTGTTTTTT	CASSFPSTGELFF	-	-	TRBJ2-2	TRBV28
TGTGCCAGCAGTTTTAGGTTCGGGGACAGGGACTCTGGGGCCAACGTCCTGACTTTC	CASSFRFGDRDSGANVLTF	TRBD1	-	TRBJ2-6	TRBV28
TGTGCCAGCAGCGAGGAAGGACAGGGGGCTTACAATGAGCAGTTCTTC	CASSEEGQGAYNEQFF	TRBD1	few	TRBJ2-1	TRBV7-3